One sample yielded the 20 T cell receptor beta chains listed below, sequenced in a study of blood T cell repertoires in COVID-19. Repertoires were generated with immunoSEQ multiplex PCR, while TCRdb's copy carries only in-frame clones and drops some. The sample shows roughly 250,000 clones, around nine tenths of them seen only once. Sequenced input: peripheral blood. The receptors originated from a man in his forties who had recovered from COVID-19.

This sequence joins TRBV5-4 and TRBJ2-3; 8 bases agree with TRBD2. V gave up 2 bases and J gave up 0 bases; unmatched junction bases: 5. Germline loops: CDR1 SGHNT, CDR2 YYREEE (reference sequence). The CDR3 is made up of 16 amino acids. CDR3 residues: CASSLPTSGSTDTQYF. The CDR3 coding sequence is TGTGCCAGCAGCTTACCCACTAGCGGCAGCACAGATACGCAGTATTTT.

This chain connects TRBV4-3 to TRBJ2-2; D remains unclear. Germline-derived CDR1 and CDR2 are LGHNA and YSLEER. CDR3 length: 15 residues. Deletions cut 4 bases from V and 6 bases from J, with 15 bases between. This CDR3 reads CASSRPGKVAGELFF. The CDR3 nucleotides read TGCGCCAGCAGCCGCCCAGGTAAGGTTGCCGGGGAGCTGTTTTTT.

The chain joins TRBV2 to TRBJ1-4; 8 bases are a match to TRBD1. The trim removed 5 bases at V and 3 bases at J, leaving 5 bases unmatched. Per germline, CDR1 SNHLY and CDR2 FYNNEI. CDR3 length equals 15 residues. This CDR3 reads CASSRTGSANEKLFF. CDR3 DNA: TGTGCCAGCAGTAGGACAGGGTCGGCTAATGAAAAACTGTTTTTT.

This chain joins TRBV11-2 and TRBJ2-7; perhaps TRBD2 as D (6 bases). CDR1 and CDR2 (germline): SGHAT, FQNNGV. The CDR3 totals 16 residues. Deletions cut 6 bases from V and 0 bases from J, with 18 bases between. The CDR3 region is CASSLRLAGFSYEQYF. CDR3 bases: TGTGCCAGCAGTTTACGGTTGGCGGGGTTCTCCTACGAGCAGTACTTC.

This clone was found a few times. The rearrangement links TRBV6-4 to TRBJ1-2; the D is unclear. Trimming took off 0 bases at V and 6 bases at J, with 8 bases between the two ends. Germline CDR1 and CDR2: MRHNA and SNTAGT. This CDR3 is 13 amino acids long. CDR3 loop: CASSDSTSNGYTF. In DNA form, the CDR3 reads TGTGCCAGCAGTGACTCGACAAGTAATGGCTACACCTTC.

CDR3 amino acids: CASSLAGASKHGYTF. The CDR3 DNA reads as TGTGCCAGCAGCTTAGCGGGGGCGAGTAAGCATGGCTACACCTTC. V and J are TRBV7-6 and TRBJ1-2, with D perhaps matching TRBD1 (6 bases). The germline CDR1 and CDR2 sequences are SGHVS and FNYEAQ. The CDR3 extends over 15 amino acids. V gave up 0 bases and J gave up 6 bases, with 14 bases separating them.

The chain employs TRBV7-2 and TRBJ1-4, with unresolved D. This CDR3 has 15 residues. From germline, CDR1 is SGHTA and CDR2 FQGNSA. Between the trimmed V and J ends, which lost 5 bases and 8 bases, there was a span of 18 bases. The DNA of the CDR3 is TGTGCCAGCAGCCACGACCCGGGAACGGGGGAAAAACTGTTTTTT. Protein: CASSHDPGTGEKLFF.

This chain joins TRBV4-3 and TRBJ1-4; 11 bases match TRBD1. After removal of 4 bases from V and 8 bases from J, the junction contained 6 bases not matched to a gene. The CDR3 totals 15 residues. Germline CDR1 reads LGHNA; CDR2 reads YSLEER. The CDR3 DNA sequence: TGCGCCAGCAGCCGAAGGACAGGGGGCGAAGAAAAACTGTTTTTT. Translation gives CASSRRTGGEEKLFF.

This clone appeared a single time. This chain joins TRBV5-1 and TRBJ2-1, with 10 bases fitting TRBD2. Germline trimming cut 1 base from V and 5 bases from J; bases unmatched to any gene: 9. The CDR3 has 17 amino acids. CDR1 SGHRS and CDR2 YFSETQ come from the germline V gene. The CDR3 spells CASSLTAGTSEDNEQFF. Here the CDR3 DNA reads TGCGCCAGCAGCTTGACCGCCGGGACTAGCGAGGACAATGAGCAGTTCTTC.

The V and J genes are TRBV12-3 or TRBV12-4 and TRBJ1-1, with a tentative D call TRBD1 (5 bases). CDR3 length: 13 residues. Deletions cut 7 bases from V and 5 bases from J, with 14 bases between. In DNA, the CDR3 is TGTGCCAGCATGTTGTGGGGGGGGACTGAAGCTTTCTTT. Translation gives CASMLWGGTEAFF.

The chain combines TRBV15 with TRBJ1-2; D uncertain. Germline CDR1 is LNHNV and CDR2 is YYDKDF (reference sequence). The CDR3 loop spans 13 amino acids. V shed 3 bases and J shed 7 bases, with 12 bases lying between them. DNA for the CDR3: TGTGCCACCAGCAGCCGAACCGGAGGTGGCTACACCTTC. Its protein is CATSSRTGGGYTF.

The chain carries TRBV18 and TRBJ2-5, with 10 bases aligning to TRBD2. Germline lookup yields CDR1 KGHSH and CDR2 LQKENI. Losses at the gene ends were 1 base for V and 1 base for J; bases not matched to a gene: 3. The CDR3 sequence is 16 residues long. DNA for the CDR3: TGTGCCAGCTCACCACTAGCGGGGGGTTTCCAAGAGACCCAGTACTTC. It codes for CASSPLAGGFQETQYF.

The chain links TRBV5-1 to TRBJ2-5; no reliable D call. Germline values: CDR1 SGHRS, CDR2 YFSETQ. The CDR3 is 14 amino acids. V lost 0 bases and J 5 bases, leaving 11 bases between the germline ends. This CDR3 reads CASSLAVGVETQYF. The DNA of the CDR3 is TGCGCCAGCAGCTTGGCCGTGGGCGTCGAGACCCAGTACTTC.

This clone was picked up a small number of times. The chain employs TRBV6-1 and TRBJ1-6, with D tentatively TRBD1 (6 bases). The CDR3 sequence is 14 residues long. Trimming removed 7 bases at V and 9 bases at J, with 16 bases between. The germline V gene encodes CDR1 MNHNS and CDR2 SASEGT. The CDR3 coding sequence is TGTGCCAGCACCCCGGACAGATCGACTTCACCCCTCCACTTT. Amino acids: CASTPDRSTSPLHF.

This chain connects TRBV10-1 to TRBJ2-5; 8 nucleotides line up with TRBD1. Germline CDR1 is WNHNN and CDR2 is SYGVQD (reference sequence). This CDR3 has 16 residues. The junction had 8 bases not matched to a gene; V was cut back by 2 bases and J by 3 bases. The CDR3 here is CASSEDRGLKKETQYF. DNA of the CDR3: TGCGCCAGCAGTGAGGACAGGGGCCTCAAGAAAGAGACCCAGTACTTC.

The CDR3 region has the DNA TGTGCCAGCAGCGGACGACAGGGGAACTATGGCTACACCTTC. Amino acid sequence: CASSGRQGNYGYTF. This chain joins TRBV7-2 and TRBJ1-2, with TRBD1 matching over 8 bases. V dropped 5 bases and J dropped 2; count of bases not matched to a gene: 4. The CDR3 contains 14 residues. Germline CDR1 SGHTA, CDR2 FQGNSA. The entire variable domain, with the rest obtained from reference TRBV7-2 and TRBJ1-2, is as follows: GAGVSQSPSNKVTEKGKDVELRCDPISGHTALYWYRQSLGQGLEFLIYFQGNSAPDKSGLPSDRFSAERTGGSVSTLTIQRTQQEDSAVYLCASSGRQGNYGYTFGSGTRLTVV.

This chain uses TRBV5-1 with TRBJ2-2, with D possibly TRBD2 on 5 matching bases. CDR1 is SGHRS, CDR2 YFSETQ, per germline. This CDR3 is built from 14 residues. Deletions cut 10 bases from V and 3 bases from J, with 16 bases between. The CDR3 reads CASGRGLDTGELFF. CDR3 nucleotide sequence: TGCGCCTCGGGAAGAGGGCTCGACACCGGGGAGCTGTTTTTT.

J is TRBJ2-7 and V is TRBV7-2; 7 bases agree with TRBD1. Germline V gene data show CDR1 as SGHTA and CDR2 as FQGNSA. The CDR3 is made up of 14 amino acids. V shed 3 bases and J 6 bases; nucleotides not matched to a gene: 8. CDR3 loop: CASSLDGAGGEQYF. CDR3 in DNA: TGTGCCAGCAGCTTGGATGGCGCAGGGGGCGAGCAGTACTTC. Together with reference TRBV7-2 and TRBJ2-7, the CDR3 gives the full variable domain: GAGVSQSPSNKVTEKGKDVELRCDPISGHTALYWYRQSLGQGLEFLIYFQGNSAPDKSGLPSDRFSAERTGGSVSTLTIQRTQQEDSAVYLCASSLDGAGGEQYFGPGTRLTVT.

This clone was detected once. The chain links TRBV12-3 or TRBV12-4 to TRBJ1-1, with D uncertain. V lost 7 bases, J lost 5 bases, and 14 bases lay in between. The CDR3 consists of 13 residues. The CDR3 coding sequence is TGTGCCAGCACCCGGGGAATAGCGACTGAAGCTTTCTTT. It translates to CASTRGIATEAFF.

The gene calls are TRBV6-1 and TRBJ1-2, with no clear D. The V gene's germline CDR1 is MNHNS and CDR2 SASEGT. CDR3 length: 12 amino acids. V lost 4 bases, J lost 3 bases, and 6 bases lay in between. For the CDR3, the DNA is TGTGCCAGCAGTGCCGCAGACTATGGCTACACCTTC. It codes for CASSAADYGYTF.